This TCR beta chain is drawn from a study of molecular identifiers for immune sequencing clone quantification. Study results and caveats: The sizes of highly expanded clones could be underestimated when identical TCR molecules share a barcode.

In regard to this clonotype: Its antigen remains unidentified.

Naive CD8 T cells underwent sorting with the CD8+CD4-CCR7+CD45RA+ definition. Using its own MiXCR run on the PCR reads, TCRdb lists one record per CDR3 protein. Of about 510,000 distinct CDR3 sequences listed, roughly a fifth are singletons. The receptor's source is a human donor in good health. Some libraries in this study had Jurkat cell RNA spiked in. The sequenced material came from naive CD8+ T cells from blood, with Jurkat cell RNA spiked in. The subset is: FACS-sorted CD8+CD4-CCR7+CD45RA+ naive T cells.

CDR3 DNA sequence: TGTGCCAGCAGGGACAGGGTGTTCGGGATGAACACTGAAGCTTTCTTT. Its translation: CASRDRVFGMNTEAFF. The genes are TRBV28 and TRBJ1-1; 8 bases line up with TRBD1. Looked up from germline, CDR1 is MDHEN and CDR2 is SYDVKM. The CDR3 covers 16 residues. Losses at the gene ends were 6 bases for V and 0 bases for J; bases not matched to a gene: 9. The full variable domain, rest sourced from reference TRBV28 and TRBJ1-1, is DVKVTQSSRYLVKRTGEKVFLECVQDMDHENMFWYRQDPGLGLRLIYFSYDVKMKEKGDIPEGYSVSREKKERFSLILESASTNQTSMYLCASRDRVFGMNTEAFFGQGTRLTVV.